This passage covers 28 T cell receptor beta chains from one sample sequenced in a study of blood T cells in healthy people across ages. Using a J-beta primer mix together with a sample-barcoded 5' primer, a second PCR was run for about 6 to 11 cycles. One entry per CDR3 protein, called by TCRdb with MiXCR from the 5' RACE reads. The sample lists over 1,200,000 distinct CDR3 sequences, almost 60% occurring once. Sequencing used blood. The receptors were gathered from a man younger than 35 in good health.

The chain joins TRBV25-1 to TRBJ1-5; D not certain. The V and J ends lost 8 bases and 3 bases respectively, with 8 bases between them. The CDR3 totals 12 residues. Looked up from germline, CDR1 is MGHDK and CDR2 is SYGVNS. In nucleotides, the CDR3 is TGTGCCAGCTCTTCATTCAATCAGCCCCAGCATTTT. This translates into CASSSFNQPQHF. The whole variable domain, remainder taken from reference TRBV25-1 and TRBJ1-5, is EADIYQTPRYLVIGTGKKITLECSQTMGHDKMYWYQQDPGMELHLIHYSYGVNSTEKGDLSSESTVSRIRTEHFPLTLESARPSHTSQYLCASSSFNQPQHFGDGTRLSIL.

Only a few counts were recorded for this clonotype. The gene calls are TRBV28 and TRBJ1-2; 9 bases agree with TRBD1. Germline V lookup: CDR1 MDHEN, CDR2 SYDVKM. V was pared by 5 bases and J by 3 bases, with 4 bases of the junction left unmatched. This CDR3 is 14 amino acids long. The CDR3 nucleotides are TGTGCCAGCAGTCCGCGGGACAGGGACTATGGCTACACCTTC. As protein: CASSPRDRDYGYTF.

The chain combines TRBV21-1 with TRBJ1-5; no check of the table's D call, TRBD1, against the DNA was made. TRBV21-1 represents a pseudogene. CDR3 length: 16 amino acids. This CDR3 is CASSKARQGINQPQHF. CDR3 bases: TGTGCCAGCAGCAAAGCTCGGCAGGGGATCAATCAGCCCCAGCATTTT.

The chain recombines TRBV11-2 with TRBJ1-1; no reliable D call. Germline assignment: CDR1 SGHAT and CDR2 FQNNGV. This CDR3 has 14 amino acids. The V and J ends lost 4 bases and 6 bases respectively, with 15 bases between them. CDR3 in amino acids: CASSSPHEGAEAFF. The CDR3 nucleotides are TGTGCCAGCAGCTCACCGCACGAGGGCGCTGAAGCTTTCTTT.

J is TRBJ1-4 and V is TRBV6-6, with D possibly matching TRBD1 (5 bases). Trimming pared 0 bases from V and 7 bases from J, leaving 12 bases between. Germline CDR1 reads MNHNY; CDR2 reads SVGAGI (reference sequence). CDR3 length: 15 residues. The CDR3 sequence: CASSYSMTALEKLFF. Written as DNA, the CDR3 is TGTGCCAGCAGTTACTCGATGACAGCACTTGAAAAACTGTTTTTT.

This clonotype has more than one count but fewer than ten. The chain recombines TRBV28 with TRBJ2-7; possible D gene TRBD1, 6 bases. Germline CDR1 MDHEN, CDR2 SYDVKM. Trimming removed 5 bases from V and 1 base from J, with 18 bases in between. This CDR3 spans 16 amino acids. The CDR3 DNA reads TGTGCCAGCAGTCGAGAGTTCGGCAGGGGATCCTACGAGCAGTACTTC. Residues: CASSREFGRGSYEQYF.

CDR3 in amino acids: CASSSARPDTQYF. CDR3 nucleotide sequence: TGCGCCAGCAGCTCGGCTAGGCCAGATACGCAGTATTTT. This chain uses TRBV4-1 with TRBJ2-3; the D is unclear. From germline, CDR1 is MGHRA and CDR2 YSYEKL. CDR3 length: 13 residues. The ends were cut back, 5 bases at V and 4 bases at J, with 10 bases in the middle.

This chain uses TRBV28 with TRBJ2-3, with 7 bases aligning to TRBD1. CDR1 MDHEN and CDR2 SYDVKM come from the germline V gene. The CDR3 is 15 residues long. Unmatched junction bases numbered 6, after V lost 5 bases and J lost 1 base. The CDR3 region has the DNA TGTGCCAGCAGTACCCCCCAGGGGGGCACAGATACGCAGTATTTT. Protein: CASSTPQGGTDTQYF.

The V gene is TRBV15, the J gene TRBJ2-1; 8 nucleotides match TRBD2. Germline CDR1 reads LNHNV; CDR2 reads YYDKDF (reference sequence). Germline trimming cut 5 bases from V and 4 bases from J; bases unmatched to any gene: 10. There are 16 residues in the CDR3. CDR3 region: CATSGSGTRAYNEQFF. CDR3 nucleotides: TGTGCCACCAGCGGTTCCGGGACTAGGGCTTACAATGAGCAGTTCTTC.

The rearrangement links TRBV25-1 to TRBJ2-5, with 7 bases fitting TRBD1. The germline V gene has CDR1 MGHDK and CDR2 SYGVNS. The CDR3 sequence is 14 residues long. The V gene end was trimmed by 6 bases and the J gene end by 5 bases; junction bases not matched to a gene: 9. DNA for the CDR3: TGTGCCAGCAGAGAGACAGGGTATGAGGAGACCCAGTACTTC. It codes for CASRETGYEETQYF. Complete variable domain (other parts from reference TRBV25-1 and TRBJ2-5): EADIYQTPRYLVIGTGKKITLECSQTMGHDKMYWYQQDPGMELHLIHYSYGVNSTEKGDLSSESTVSRIRTEHFPLTLESARPSHTSQYLCASRETGYEETQYFGPGTRLLVL.

About this clonotype: One end of the junction varies from germline; a read error may be responsible. The chain recombines TRBV5-1 with TRBJ2-3; 8 nucleotides line up with TRBD1. CDR3 size: 13 residues. Germline-derived CDR1 and CDR2 are SGHRS and YFSETQ. The CDR3, as DNA: TGTGCCAGCAGGACAGGGACTACAGATACGCAGTATTTT. Its protein product is CASRTGTTDTQYF.

The chain combines TRBV3-1 with TRBJ1-1, with D possibly being TRBD1 (5 bases). The CDR3 covers 13 residues. Per germline, CDR1 LGHDT and CDR2 YNNKEL (reference sequence). Trimming shortened V by 1 base and J by 10 bases, and 13 bases separated the two germline ends. CDR3 residues: CASSQGGFVRAFF. The CDR3 DNA is TGTGCCAGCAGCCAAGGGGGGTTTGTGCGAGCTTTCTTT.

This chain uses TRBV6-5 with TRBJ2-3; possible D gene TRBD2, 7 bases. The CDR3 runs to 16 residues. Trimming shortened V by 2 bases and J by 6 bases, and 18 bases separated the two germline ends. Germline V gene lookup returns CDR1 MNHEY and CDR2 SVGAGI. The CDR3 here is CASSYRGLAGADTQYF. The CDR3, as DNA: TGTGCCAGCAGTTACCGGGGGCTGGCGGGGGCGGATACGCAGTATTTT.

The chain uses TRBV2 and TRBJ2-1; 8 nucleotides agree with TRBD2. The germline V gene has CDR1 SNHLY and CDR2 FYNNEI. CDR3 length: 16 amino acids. The junction had 6 bases not matched to a gene; V was cut back by 5 bases and J by 0 bases. The CDR3 spells CASSPGLEISYNEQFF. The DNA for the CDR3 is TGTGCCAGCAGTCCGGGACTAGAGATCTCCTACAATGAGCAGTTCTTC.

V gene TRBV12-5 combines with J gene TRBJ2-5, with D uncertain. Trimming left V 4 bases short and J 3 bases short, with 9 bases between. This CDR3 is built from 13 residues. Germline-derived CDR1 and CDR2 are LGHNT and FRNRAP. CDR3 residues: CASGWVLEETQYF. The CDR3 nucleotides are TGTGCTAGTGGTTGGGTCCTGGAAGAGACCCAGTACTTC.

This chain connects TRBV15 to TRBJ2-7, with 7 bases matching TRBD2. Per germline, CDR1 LNHNV and CDR2 YYDKDF (reference sequence). V lost 6 bases and J lost 7; bases outside the gene matches: 12. The CDR3 is made up of 14 amino acids. The CDR3 sequence: CATRIERTSLEQYF. The CDR3 DNA is TGTGCCACCAGAATTGAGAGGACTAGTCTGGAGCAGTACTTC.

This chain joins TRBV7-2 and TRBJ2-7; no clear D. The CDR3 length is 16 residues. Trimming took 1 base from V and 0 from J, leaving 13 bases between them. In germline, CDR1 is SGHTA, CDR2 FQGNSA. The CDR3 protein is CASSLEYSPSSYEQYF. The CDR3 DNA is TGTGCCAGCAGCTTAGAATACAGCCCCAGCTCCTACGAGCAGTACTTC.

The rearrangement links TRBV4-3 to TRBJ2-6; D might be TRBD2 (6 bases). CDR3 size: 18 residues. Looked up from germline, CDR1 is LGHNA and CDR2 is YSLEER. Trimming shortened V by 0 bases and J by 2 bases, and 14 bases separated the two germline ends. CDR3 region: CASSQDLEREAGANVLTF. In nucleotides, the CDR3 is TGCGCCAGCAGCCAAGATCTTGAAAGGGAGGCTGGGGCCAACGTCCTGACTTTC.

The rearrangement links TRBV3-1 to TRBJ2-5; possibly TRBD1 or TRBD2 for D (7 bases each). Germline V gene data show CDR1 as LGHDT and CDR2 as YNNKEL (reference sequence). Trimming took off 4 bases at V and 4 bases at J, with 19 bases between the two ends. The CDR3 has 16 amino acids. This chain's CDR3 is CASSPLRGRGRETQYF. CDR3 in DNA: TGTGCCAGCAGCCCTCTAAGGGGGCGCGGGAGAGAGACCCAGTACTTC.

The rearrangement uses TRBV20-1 and TRBJ2-5; 8 bases line up with TRBD1. The CDR3 is made up of 12 amino acids. V lost 5 bases and J lost 4; bases outside the gene matches: 3. CDR1 and CDR2 (germline): DFQATT, SNEGSKA (reference sequence). The CDR3 is CSAGRGLETQYF. The CDR3, as DNA: TGCAGTGCTGGCAGGGGGCTAGAGACCCAGTACTTC.

The chain is built from TRBV20-1 and TRBJ2-7, with D unclear. The DNA end lines up better with TRBJ2-5; the J call may be wrong. The CDR3 is made up of 12 amino acids. CDR1 and CDR2 (germline): DFQATT, SNEGSKA (reference sequence). CDR3 in amino acids: CSATTAMETQYF. CDR3 coding DNA: TGCAGTGCTACGACGGCGATGGAGACCCAGTACTTC.

This rearrangement joins TRBV4-2 to TRBJ1-2, with D maybe TRBD1 (5 bases). This CDR3 spans 14 amino acids. Germline V CDR1 and CDR2: LGHNA, YNFKEQ. Trimming left V 5 bases short and J 0 bases short, with 10 bases between. CDR3 bases: TGTGCCAGCAGCGTACAGGCCCCTAACTATGGCTACACCTTC. It is translated as CASSVQAPNYGYTF.

The chain employs TRBV11-2 and TRBJ2-7; TRBD1 agrees at 8 bases. Germline assignment: CDR1 SGHAT and CDR2 FQNNGV. The CDR3 covers 15 residues. The trim removed 6 bases at V and 2 bases at J, leaving 9 bases unmatched. CDR3 residues: CASRDGQGSAYEQYF. As DNA, the CDR3 is TGTGCCAGCAGGGACGGACAGGGATCAGCCTACGAGCAGTACTTC.

The rearrangement links TRBV27 to TRBJ1-6; possibly TRBD1 for D (6 bases). Germline V CDR1 and CDR2: MNHEY, SMNVEV (reference sequence). The V and J ends lost 6 bases and 10 bases respectively, with 16 bases between them. There are 14 residues in the CDR3. The CDR3 loop reads CASSRPQGGSPLHF. The CDR3 DNA sequence: TGTGCCAGCAGCCGACCACAGGGAGGCTCACCCCTCCACTTT.

The table lists this clonotype with a few counts. This chain connects TRBV4-1 to TRBJ2-3; D is ambiguous. The CDR3 sequence is 11 residues long. Germline CDR1 MGHRA, CDR2 YSYEKL. The V end was cut by 2 bases, the J end by 7 bases, with 4 bases between. DNA of the CDR3: TGCGCCAGCAGCCAAATGTATACGCAGTATTTT. Amino acid sequence: CASSQMYTQYF.

This chain connects TRBV27 to TRBJ2-2; unclear D gene. Germline V gene data show CDR1 as MNHEY and CDR2 as SMNVEV (reference sequence). The CDR3 covers 15 residues. Trimming pared 4 bases from V and 0 bases from J, leaving 9 bases between. The CDR3 protein is CASSSRVTNTGELFF. CDR3 nucleotides: TGTGCCAGCAGTTCCCGCGTAACGAACACCGGGGAGCTGTTTTTT.

V gene TRBV20-1 combines with J gene TRBJ1-5; D remains unclear. Deletions cut 2 bases from V and 1 base from J, with 21 bases between. Germline V gene data show CDR1 as DFQATT and CDR2 as SNEGSKA (reference sequence). This CDR3 has 18 residues. As DNA, the CDR3 is TGCAGTGCTAGACCCCGGGTGGGGATGGCGATCAGCAATCAGCCCCAGCATTTT. Amino acids: CSARPRVGMAISNQPQHF.

J is TRBJ2-5 and V is TRBV11-2, with no clear D. The CDR3 length is 13 residues. V lost 5 bases, J lost 5 bases, and 12 bases lay in between. CDR1 is SGHAT, CDR2 FQNNGV, per germline. This CDR3 reads CASSPGYVETQYF. CDR3 coding DNA: TGTGCCAGCAGCCCCGGATACGTCGAGACCCAGTACTTC.